This T cell receptor beta chain is from a study of early T cells in non-severe SARS-CoV-2 infection. For the study at large: From unsorted whole blood, bulk RNA was sequenced, and the chains remained unpaired. General observations from the study: Using VDJdb, the matching emphasized anti-spike CD8 responses while missing private and CD4 specificities.

As part of library construction, unique molecular identifiers were attached to individual cDNA molecules. TCRdb re-derived calls from the 5' RACE reads in MiXCR, one entry per CDR3 protein. This sample has fewer than 85,000 distinct CDR3 sequences, with roughly 12% found just once. With 5 bases clipped from V and 6 bases from J, the junction kept 1 base outside the gene matches. The CDR3 loop spans 13 amino acids. Germline V gene data show CDR1 as LGHDT and CDR2 as YNNKEL (reference sequence). The sample holds many counts of this clonotype. The antigen is unknown. The J gene is TRBJ2-2, the V gene TRBV3-1; 9 bases are shared with TRBD1. The sequence was obtained from an adult who was a healthcare worker with PCR-confirmed SARS-CoV-2 infection or an uninfected control (not recorded which). Sequencing was done on a sample of whole blood. CDR3 residues: CASSGTGPGELFF. Here the CDR3 DNA reads TGTGCCAGCAGCGGGACAGGGCCCGGGGAGCTGTTTTTT. Drawing the rest from reference TRBV3-1 and TRBJ2-2, the complete variable domain is DTAVSQTPKYLVTQMGNDKSIKCEQNLGHDTMYWYKQDSKKFLKIMFSYNNKELIINETVPNRFSPKSPDKAHLNLHINSLELGDSAVYFCASSGTGPGELFFGEGSRLTVL.